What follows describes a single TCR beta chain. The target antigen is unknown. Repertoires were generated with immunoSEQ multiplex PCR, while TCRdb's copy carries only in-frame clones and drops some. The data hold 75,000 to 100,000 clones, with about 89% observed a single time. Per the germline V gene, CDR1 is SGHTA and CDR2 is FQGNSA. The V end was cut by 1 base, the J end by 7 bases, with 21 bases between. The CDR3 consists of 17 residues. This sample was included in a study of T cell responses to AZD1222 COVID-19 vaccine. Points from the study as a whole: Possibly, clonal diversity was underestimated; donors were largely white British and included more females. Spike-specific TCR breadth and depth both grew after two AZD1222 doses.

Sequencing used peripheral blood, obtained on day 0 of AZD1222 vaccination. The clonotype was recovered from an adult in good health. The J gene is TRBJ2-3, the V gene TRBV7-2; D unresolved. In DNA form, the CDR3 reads TGTGCCAGCAGCTTAGTTGTATTGCAGACCTTACCTAATACGCAGTATTTT. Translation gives CASSLVVLQTLPNTQYF.